The clone carrying this T cell receptor (beta chain) showed up many times. Its specificity is unknown. Each CDR3 protein is one row after TCRdb ran MiXCR on the PCR reads. The sample has approximately 680,000 distinct CDR3 sequences, 25% seen once. The V and J ends lost 6 bases and 0 bases, in that order; junction bases with no gene match: 12. The length of the CDR3 is 19 residues. CDR1 is SGHTA, CDR2 FQGNSA, per germline. Naive CD8 T cell sorting was performed on the CD8+CD4-CCR7+CD45RA+ phenotype. This sample was taken from a study of molecular identifiers for immune sequencing clone quantification. Study results and caveats: Beyond 20 RNA copies, clones held over 98% of effector molecules, compared with under 1% in naive cells. Spiked Jurkat TCR RNA originating from one cell could reportedly be identified amid more than 950,000 naive cells.

The sample was naive CD8+ T cells from blood, with Jurkat cell RNA spiked in. Subset given: FACS-sorted CD8+CD4-CCR7+CD45RA+ naive T cells. This sequence was found in a human donor in good health. Some libraries in this study had Jurkat cell RNA spiked in. V usage is TRBV7-2 and J usage is TRBJ1-5; 12 nucleotides match TRBD1. The DNA of the CDR3 is TGTGCCAGCAGTTACTATCCGGGACAGGGGGCGTATAGCAATCAGCCCCAGCATTTT. It translates to CASSYYPGQGAYSNQPQHF. Supplemented by reference TRBV7-2 and TRBJ1-5, the full variable domain reads GAGVSQSPSNKVTEKGKDVELRCDPISGHTALYWYRQSLGQGLEFLIYFQGNSAPDKSGLPSDRFSAERTGGSVSTLTIQRTQQEDSAVYLCASSYYPGQGAYSNQPQHFGDGTRLSIL.